This T cell receptor (beta chain) was identified during a study of CD8+CD57+ T cells in acquired aplastic anemia. Study details: Where healthy donors were concerned, CD4+ cells averaged approximately 11 million reads. Whole-study findings and limits: Between patients and controls, CD8+ Simpson's diversity did not vary significantly.

TCR beta VDJ combinations and CDR3 sequences were profiled from genomic DNA. TCRdb re-called the reads with MiXCR, one entry per CDR3 protein. The data show about 180,000 distinct CDR3 sequences, 40% to 55% seen once. This clonotype was recorded at least ten times. Antigen: not known. V lost 3 bases, J lost 5 bases, and 6 bases stayed unmatched. CDR3 length: 15 residues. In germline, CDR1 is LNHDA, CDR2 SQIVND (reference sequence). This clonotype was sampled from a human donor in good health. The chain joins TRBV19 to TRBJ1-4; the match to TRBD1 covers 7 bases. The source material was sorted CD4+, CD8+, or CD8+CD57+ T cells (not recorded which) from PBMCs. CDR3 region: CASSIDGTVNEKLFF. CDR3 coding DNA: TGTGCCAGTAGTATCGATGGGACAGTAAATGAAAAACTGTTTTTT.